The T cell receptor beta chain described here comes from a study of glioma-infiltrating T cells after dendritic cell vaccination. At the level of the study: Three intradermal dendritic cell vaccine injections were given every two weeks.

The sample's time point: after dendritic cell vaccination, including at tumor progression/relapse. J lost 3 bases, V lost 2 bases, and 5 bases had no gene match. Per the germline V gene, CDR1 is SGHNT and CDR2 is YYREEE (reference sequence). The CDR3 is made up of 15 amino acids. The protocol was immunoSEQ multiplex PCR, while the TCRdb copy is restricted to in-frame clones and leaves out a portion. The table lists more than 75,000 clones, 75% to 90% of them singletons, with 6.8% in the top ten. This chain joins TRBV5-4 and TRBJ2-7; the match to TRBD1 covers 10 bases. Material: blood, obtained after dendritic cell vaccination. This TCR was sampled from a human donor with glioblastoma. DNA for the CDR3: TGTGCCAGCAGCTTAATGACAGGGGGCGGCTACGAGCAGTACTTC. Translated, it gives CASSLMTGGGYEQYF.